The entry below gives a single T cell receptor (beta chain) sequence along with its context. The sample's time point: pretreatment peripheral blood. The sample comes from a study of PD-L1 blockade in urothelial cancer. The data were produced by immunoSEQ multiplex PCR, yet TCRdb's version contains in-frame clones alone and is incomplete. In the table there are tens of thousands of clones, 70% to 90% of which are singletons. CDR1 SGHRS and CDR2 YFSETQ come from the germline V gene. V was trimmed by 0 bases and J by 6 bases, leaving 15 bases between them. The CDR3 loop spans 15 amino acids. This sequence was found in a man aged 55 to 70 with urothelial cancer. The V call is TRBV5-1, the J call TRBJ1-1, with D hard to call. The sample here was PBMCs, taken around atezolizumab (anti-PD-L1) treatment. DNA for the CDR3: TGCGCCAGCAGCTTGGATACCGGGGATATGGCTGAAGCTTTCTTT. Amino acid sequence: CASSLDTGDMAEAFF.